These 32 T cell receptor beta chains originate from one sample sequenced in a study of blood T cell repertoires in COVID-19. The table came from immunoSEQ multiplex PCR; TCRdb's copy has only in-frame clones and leaves some out. The sample records about 160,000 clones, around 84% being singletons. Sequencing was performed on PBMCs or T cells enriched from blood (not recorded which). The receptors here all came from a middle-aged man who had recovered from COVID-19.

The chain carries TRBV12-3 or TRBV12-4 and TRBJ1-4; no clear D gene. The CDR3 loop spans 13 amino acids. The ends were cut back, 0 bases at V and 8 bases at J, with 7 bases in the middle. Written as DNA, the CDR3 is TGTGCCAGCAGTTTAGCGGAGGACGAAAAACTGTTTTTT. Translating gives CASSLAEDEKLFF.

The chain uses TRBV19 and TRBJ2-7, with TRBD1 matching over 7 bases. The CDR3 runs to 12 residues. V lost 8 bases to trimming and J lost 3 bases; unmatched junction nucleotides: 4. CDR1 LNHDA and CDR2 SQIVND come from the germline V gene (reference sequence). The CDR3 DNA reads as TGTGCCAGTTCCGACAGGGTCTACGAGCAGTACTTC. Translated: CASSDRVYEQYF.

V usage is TRBV4-1 and J usage is TRBJ2-1; TRBD2 aligns across 8 bases. The CDR3 length is 15 residues. J lost 12 bases, V lost 5 bases, and 15 bases had no gene match. Per the germline V gene, CDR1 is MGHRA and CDR2 is YSYEKL. In nucleotides, the CDR3 is TGCGCCAGCAGCTCGGTTGACACCCCGGGAGGGGGGCAGTTCTTC. It encodes CASSSVDTPGGGQFF.

This chain joins TRBV19 and TRBJ2-7; D not certain. Germline loops: CDR1 LNHDA, CDR2 SQIVND (reference sequence). V was trimmed by 7 bases and J by 2 bases, leaving 15 bases between them. CDR3 length equals 14 residues. In nucleotides, the CDR3 is TGTGCCAGTACCGAAAGTACTTTTACCTACGAGCAGTACTTC. It translates to CASTESTFTYEQYF.

The rearrangement uses TRBV3-1 (or the pseudogene TRBV3-2) and TRBJ1-1; no clear D gene. The CDR3 runs 16 residues. V shed 0 bases and J shed 0 bases, with 11 bases lying between them. Per the germline V gene, CDR1 is LGHDT and CDR2 is YNNKEL (reference sequence). The CDR3 spells CASSQDGRVVNTEAFF. The CDR3 bases are TGTGCCAGCAGCCAAGACGGGAGGGTGGTGAACACTGAAGCTTTCTTT.

The V and J genes are TRBV6-5 and TRBJ2-7, with 8 bases identical to TRBD2. Trimming at V came to 6 bases and at J to 1 base, leaving 2 bases not matched to a gene. The CDR3 is made up of 13 amino acids. From germline, CDR1 is MNHEY and CDR2 SVGAGI. The CDR3 loop is CASSQRESYEQYF. The CDR3 DNA is TGTGCCAGCAGCCAGCGGGAGTCCTACGAGCAGTACTTC.

CDR3 amino acids: CASSLGGSNQPQHF. In nucleotides, the CDR3 is TGTGCCAGCAGTCTGGGGGGTAGCAATCAGCCCCAGCATTTT. The chain combines TRBV6-2 or TRBV6-3 with TRBJ1-5; TRBD1 is a possible D gene (5 bases). This CDR3 contains 14 residues. Germline V lookup: CDR1 MNHEY, CDR2 SVGEGT. Trimming removed 5 bases at V and 0 bases at J, with 8 bases between.

The chain joins TRBV11-2 to TRBJ2-1; weak D call: TRBD1 (6 bases). Germline lookup yields CDR1 SGHAT and CDR2 FQNNGV. With 3 bases removed from V and 7 bases from J, the gap between germline ends came to 13 bases. CDR3 length: 14 amino acids. CDR3 protein: CASSFGGAGNEQFF. The CDR3 DNA sequence: TGTGCCAGCAGCTTTGGGGGCGCCGGGAATGAGCAGTTCTTC.

V usage is TRBV5-1 and J usage is TRBJ1-2; 8 bases match TRBD1. V gave up 4 bases and J gave up 8 bases; unmatched junction bases: 7. The CDR3 runs 13 residues. Germline values: CDR1 SGHRS, CDR2 YFSETQ. The CDR3 coding sequence is TGCGCCAGCAGCACTGGACAGGGCACCGGCTACACCTTC. Translated, it gives CASSTGQGTGYTF.

V usage is TRBV3-1 (or the pseudogene TRBV3-2) and J usage is TRBJ2-7, with 8 bases lining up with TRBD2. From germline, CDR1 is LGHDT and CDR2 YNNKEL (reference sequence). V trimming: 2 bases; J trimming: 11 bases; junction bases outside the gene matches: 11. The CDR3 is 14 amino acids. The CDR3 region has the DNA TGTGCCAGCAGCCAATGGACCCGGGAGGGGAAGGAGTACGTC. This encodes CASSQWTREGKEYV.

The chain couples TRBV25-1 to TRBJ2-5; the D is unclear. CDR1 is MGHDK and CDR2 is SYGVNS in the germline V gene. Trimming left V 2 bases short and J 2 bases short, with 9 bases between. The CDR3 has 14 residues. CDR3 DNA: TGTGCCAGCAGTGAAGGGCAGATACAAGAGACCCAGTACTTC. Protein sequence: CASSEGQIQETQYF.

The chain combines TRBV11-2 with TRBJ2-3, with 11 bases aligning to TRBD1. The trim removed 5 bases at V and 5 bases at J, leaving 6 bases unmatched. Looked up from germline, CDR1 is SGHAT and CDR2 is FQNNGV. The CDR3 contains 15 residues. CDR3 residues: CASSVLGQGVDTQYF. The DNA of the CDR3 is TGTGCCAGCAGCGTATTGGGACAGGGGGTAGATACGCAGTATTTT. Full variable domain (rest looked up from reference TRBV11-2 and TRBJ2-3): EAGVAQSPRYKIIEKRQSVAFWCNPISGHATLYWYQQILGQGPKLLIQFQNNGVVDDSQLPKDRFSAERLKGVDSTLKIQPAKLEDSAVYLCASSVLGQGVDTQYFGPGTRLTVL.

This chain joins TRBV3-1 (or the pseudogene TRBV3-2) and TRBJ1-2; D ambiguous. Germline CDR1 reads LGHDT; CDR2 reads YNNKEL (reference sequence). V was pared by 3 bases and J by 1 base, with 9 bases between. The CDR3 runs to 14 residues. The CDR3 region is CASSHYPSNYGYTF. In nucleotides, the CDR3 is TGTGCCAGCAGCCACTACCCTAGTAACTATGGCTACACCTTC.

This clone was seen only once. The chain uses TRBV6-2 or TRBV6-3 and TRBJ2-1; TRBD2 might be the D (7 bases). V lost 3 bases and J lost 8, with 17 bases in between. Germline CDR1 MNHEY, CDR2 SVGEGT. CDR3 length: 15 residues. The CDR3 DNA is TGTGCCAGCAGTTATGTCGGGGGGCCGGCTGATGAGCAGTTCTTC. Its translation is CASSYVGGPADEQFF.

As DNA, the CDR3 is TGTGCCAGCTCACCCTCACCGCCAGGGAACACCGGGGAGCTGTTTTTT. Its translation: CASSPSPPGNTGELFF. The chain uses TRBV18 and TRBJ2-2; no clear D. The CDR3 covers 16 residues. Trimming removed 3 bases from V and 1 base from J, with 12 bases in between. Germline V gene lookup returns CDR1 KGHSH and CDR2 LQKENI.

There are a few counts of this clone. The V and J genes are TRBV29-1 and TRBJ1-1; a possible D gene is TRBD1 (5 bases). The CDR3 has 10 residues. Trimming removed 6 bases at V and 7 bases at J, with 9 bases between. The germline gives CDR1 SQVTM, CDR2 ANQGSEA. CDR3 DNA sequence: TGCAGCGTCTACAGGAGTGAAGCTTTCTTT. Its translation: CSVYRSEAFF.

The rearrangement joins TRBV5-1 to TRBJ2-5; 12 bases line up with TRBD2. The length of the CDR3 is 17 residues. After removal of 6 bases from V and 2 bases from J, the junction contained 11 bases not matched to a gene. Looked up from germline, CDR1 is SGHRS and CDR2 is YFSETQ. The CDR3 sequence is CASKWSSGGAPQETQYF. DNA of the CDR3: TGCGCCAGCAAGTGGTCTAGCGGGGGGGCTCCACAAGAGACCCAGTACTTC.

The rearrangement uses TRBV19 and TRBJ1-1; 8 nucleotides align to TRBD1. CDR1 is LNHDA, CDR2 SQIVND, per germline (reference sequence). CDR3 length: 18 amino acids. Trimming cost V 4 bases and J 5 bases; bases outside gene matches: 18. CDR3 nucleotides: TGTGCCAGTAGTACATGGGTAGGACAGGGTAGGGGGACGACTGAAGCTTTCTTT. It is translated as CASSTWVGQGRGTTEAFF.

CDR3 region: CASSVTGDYEQYV. CDR3 coding DNA: TGTGCCAGCAGCGTGACAGGAGACTACGAGCAGTACGTC. The V call is TRBV6-5, the J call TRBJ2-7; D may be TRBD1 (6 bases). Germline V lookup: CDR1 MNHEY, CDR2 SVGAGI. Between the trimmed V and J ends, which lost 6 bases and 3 bases, there was a span of 12 bases. The CDR3 length is 13 residues.

J is TRBJ2-3 and V is TRBV21-1; no DNA check was done on the table's D call, TRBD2. TRBV21-1 is a recognized pseudogene. The CDR3 has 20 residues. In DNA form, the CDR3 reads TGTGCCAGCAGCCCCAAGGGGGGGCTAATCCGACGGTCCCGAGGGGATGCGCAGTATTTT. It encodes CASSPKGGLIRRSRGDAQYF.

The chain recombines TRBV24-1 with TRBJ2-3; TRBD2 is a possible D gene (6 bases). V lost 10 bases to trimming and J lost 3 bases, with 10 bases between them. The CDR3 length is 12 residues. CDR1 KGHDR and CDR2 SFDVKD come from the germline V gene. CDR3 sequence: CATRAGTDTQYF. CDR3 nucleotide sequence: TGTGCCACGCGGGCGGGAACAGATACGCAGTATTTT.

This clone was seen only a few times. The chain carries TRBV6-5 and TRBJ1-5; D unclear. Germline-derived CDR1 and CDR2 are MNHEY and SVGAGI. The length of the CDR3 is 13 residues. The V end lost 0 bases, the J end lost 9 bases, and 9 bases lay between the germline ends. CDR3 protein: CASSYSGGGPQHF. The CDR3 region has the DNA TGTGCCAGCAGTTACTCTGGAGGTGGGCCCCAGCATTTT.

This chain connects TRBV6-5 to TRBJ2-7, with 7 nucleotides matching TRBD2. CDR1 and CDR2 from the germline V gene are MNHEY and SVGAGI. This CDR3 has 13 amino acids. V lost 5 bases and J lost 3; bases outside the gene matches: 4. In DNA, the CDR3 is TGTGCCAGCAGTAGCGCTAGCGGCTACGAGCAGTACGTC. It yields the protein CASSSASGYEQYV.

This clone occurred once. This chain joins TRBV10-3 and TRBJ2-5; the D gene is possibly TRBD1 (5 bases). The length of the CDR3 is 13 residues. V gave up 6 bases and J gave up 1 base, with 9 bases separating them. CDR1 is ENHRY, CDR2 SYGVKD, per germline. In DNA form, the CDR3 reads TGTGCCATCAGAAAAGGGGTCCAAGAGACCCAGTACTTC. It is translated as CAIRKGVQETQYF.

The chain employs TRBV24-1 and TRBJ2-3; 9 bases align to TRBD2. The CDR3 extends over 15 amino acids. With V trimmed by 6 bases and J by 4 bases, 7 bases remained unmatched. CDR1 and CDR2 (germline): KGHDR, SFDVKD. The CDR3 DNA reads as TGTGCCACCAGTACCGCGGGAGGGGACGCAGATACGCAGTATTTT. Encoded protein: CATSTAGGDADTQYF.

The gene calls are TRBV9 and TRBJ1-1, with TRBD1 as a possible D gene (6 bases). V lost 4 bases and J lost 1, with 14 bases in between. The CDR3 runs 15 residues. Germline V CDR1 and CDR2: SGDLS, YYNGEE. The CDR3 here is CASSLWGQGNTEAFF. The CDR3 nucleotides read TGTGCCAGCAGCCTTTGGGGGCAGGGGAACACTGAAGCTTTCTTT.

The chain is built from TRBV30 and TRBJ2-1, with TRBD2 matching 15 bases. The V segment lost 2 bases and the J segment 11 bases; nucleotides outside the gene matches: 4. In germline, CDR1 is GTSNPN, CDR2 SVGIG (reference sequence). CDR3 size: 14 residues. CDR3 in DNA: TGTGCCTGGAGTCCTGGACTAGCGGGGGGGCAGCAGTTCTTC. Translated: CAWSPGLAGGQQFF.

This chain links TRBV11-2 with TRBJ2-7, with TRBD1 identical over 10 bases. The CDR3 is made up of 15 amino acids. The V segment lost 7 bases and the J segment 3 bases; nucleotides outside the gene matches: 9. The germline CDR1 and CDR2 sequences are SGHAT and FQNNGV. CDR3 loop: CASTLDRGSGYEQYV. CDR3 in DNA: TGTGCCAGCACCCTGGACAGGGGGTCGGGCTACGAGCAGTACGTC.

CDR3 sequence: CASSVEVGLAGNTGELFF. The CDR3 DNA reads as TGTGCCAGCAGCGTAGAAGTCGGTCTAGCGGGGAACACCGGGGAGCTGTTTTTT. The chain recombines TRBV9 with TRBJ2-2, with 8 bases aligning to TRBD2. Per the germline V gene, CDR1 is SGDLS and CDR2 is YYNGEE. This CDR3 spans 18 amino acids. Trimming cost V 0 bases and J 1 base; bases outside gene matches: 8.

The V gene is TRBV19, the J gene TRBJ2-5; D may be TRBD2 (5 bases). CDR3 size: 13 residues. The germline V and J ends were trimmed by 4 bases and 0 bases, with 6 bases remaining between them. The germline V gene has CDR1 LNHDA and CDR2 SQIVND (reference sequence). The CDR3 DNA is TGTGCCAGTAGTAAGACTAACCAAGAGACCCAGTACTTC. Protein: CASSKTNQETQYF.

This rearrangement joins TRBV19 to TRBJ1-2, with D possibly being TRBD1 (5 bases). CDR1 and CDR2 (germline): LNHDA, SQIVND (reference sequence). This CDR3 is 15 amino acids long. The V and J ends lost 4 bases and 4 bases respectively, with 16 bases between them. The CDR3 nucleotides are TGTGCCAGTAGTAAGTTCGGAGGGACCGGCTATGGCTACACCTTC. Protein product: CASSKFGGTGYGYTF. The full variable domain, its missing parts supplied by reference TRBV19 and TRBJ1-2, is DGGITQSPKYLFRKEGQNVTLSCEQNLNHDAMYWYRQDPGQGLRLIYYSQIVNDFQKGDIAEGYSVSREKKESFPLTVTSAQKNPTAFYLCASSKFGGTGYGYTFGSGTRLTVV.

By proportion, this clone is medium-sized. In DNA form, the CDR3 reads TGTGCCACGGTAGGGACTGTGGACACCGGGGAGCTGTTTTTT. Amino acid sequence: CATVGTVDTGELFF. V usage is TRBV10-3 and J usage is TRBJ2-2; TRBD2 is a possible D gene (6 bases). The ends were cut back, 10 bases at V and 3 bases at J, with 15 bases in the middle. This CDR3 has 14 residues. The V gene's germline CDR1 is ENHRY and CDR2 SYGVKD.